This T cell receptor (beta chain) emerged from a study of neurological immune-mediated disorders. CDR1 and CDR2 from the germline V gene are DFQATT and SNEGSKA (reference sequence). V was trimmed by 6 bases and J by 0 bases, leaving 15 bases between them. CDR3 size: 15 residues. This clonotype appeared many times. It was by 5'RACE with 10-nucleotide random UMIs that the cDNA was made. TCRdb fed the 5' RACE reads into MiXCR, producing one record per CDR3 protein. The table lists around 61,000 distinct CDR3 sequences, roughly 5% of them singletons. The sequenced material came from PBMCs. The receptor comes from a human donor with multiple sclerosis. The donor label of this sample is uncertain. J is TRBJ1-5 and V is TRBV20-1, with a possible D match to TRBD1 (6 bases). This CDR3 reads CSAFDRFNSNQPQHF. The CDR3 bases are TGCAGTGCCTTCGACAGGTTTAATAGCAATCAGCCCCAGCATTTT.